These 26 T cell receptor beta chains came from one sample sequenced in a study of OX40 agonist ivuxolimab in advanced cancers. Produced via immunoSEQ multiplex PCR; TCRdb's table is partial and in-frame only. This sample has about 73,000 clones, with 75% to 95% found just once. The specimen was CD4+ or CD8+ T cells sorted from blood, collected in a trial of the OX40 agonist ivuxolimab. The receptor source for this set is an adult with an advanced solid tumor such as melanoma, head and neck, liver or kidney cancer.

The gene calls are TRBV4-2 and TRBJ2-1, with no clear D. Germline V CDR1 and CDR2: LGHNA, YNFKEQ. V lost 1 base and J 8 bases, leaving 15 bases between the germline ends. CDR3 length: 15 residues. The CDR3 sequence: CASSQGDSFGDEQFF. CDR3 sequence (DNA): TGTGCCAGCAGCCAAGGAGACTCCTTCGGTGATGAGCAGTTCTTC.

The chain links TRBV6-4 to TRBJ2-5; perhaps TRBD2 as D (5 bases). Trimming removed 0 bases at V and 6 bases at J, with 8 bases between. The germline V gene has CDR1 MRHNA and CDR2 SNTAGT. The CDR3 loop spans 13 amino acids. This CDR3 is CASSDSDGKTQYF. The CDR3 nucleotides read TGTGCCAGCAGTGACTCGGACGGGAAGACCCAGTACTTC.

The J gene is TRBJ2-1, the V gene TRBV5-4, with D unresolved. CDR1 SGHNT and CDR2 YYREEE come from the germline V gene (reference sequence). CDR3 length equals 12 residues. V dropped 4 bases and J dropped 3 bases, with 5 bases sitting between them. The DNA of the CDR3 is TGTGCCAGCAGCAACAACTACAATGAGCAGTTCTTC. Encoded protein: CASSNNYNEQFF.

The chain employs TRBV10-3 and TRBJ2-7, with TRBD2 matching over 7 bases. The CDR3 runs to 15 residues. Unmatched junction bases numbered 2, after V lost 0 bases and J lost 0 bases. Germline CDR1 reads ENHRY; CDR2 reads SYGVKD. The CDR3 sequence is CAISESLAVSYEQYF. CDR3 nucleotides: TGTGCCATCAGTGAGTCTCTAGCGGTCTCCTACGAGCAGTACTTC.

The rearrangement joins TRBV19 to TRBJ2-1, with 11 positions matching TRBD2. CDR1 LNHDA and CDR2 SQIVND come from the germline V gene (reference sequence). Germline trimming cut 1 base from V and 4 bases from J; bases unmatched to any gene: 9. The CDR3 loop spans 18 amino acids. The CDR3 sequence: CASSIGRTSGSRYNEQFF. The CDR3 bases are TGTGCCAGTAGTATAGGAAGAACTAGCGGGAGTAGGTACAATGAGCAGTTCTTC.

The chain links TRBV30 to TRBJ1-1; no firm D call. CDR1 is GTSNPN, CDR2 SVGIG, per germline (reference sequence). This CDR3 comprises 13 residues. Deletions cut 3 bases from V and 3 bases from J, with 11 bases between. CDR3 bases: TGTGCCTGGAGGTACAGCGGGGACACTGAAGCTTTCTTT. Residues: CAWRYSGDTEAFF.

This chain links TRBV6-5 with TRBJ2-1; D gene ambiguous. Between the trimmed V and J ends, which lost 6 bases and 1 base, there was a span of 7 bases. Germline V gene sequence: CDR1 MNHEY, CDR2 SVGAGI. The CDR3 has 13 residues. The CDR3 sequence is CASRGDSYNEQFF. The CDR3 coding sequence is TGTGCCAGCAGAGGAGATTCCTACAATGAGCAGTTCTTC.

This chain connects TRBV30 to TRBJ2-7; either TRBD1 or TRBD2 may fit D (5 bases each). V lost 0 bases, J lost 7 bases, and 13 bases lay in between. This CDR3 spans 13 amino acids. The germline V gene encodes CDR1 GTSNPN and CDR2 SVGIG (reference sequence). The CDR3 spells CAWSVRDPGEQYF. As DNA, the CDR3 is TGTGCCTGGAGTGTAAGGGACCCCGGGGAGCAGTACTTC. Together with reference TRBV30 and TRBJ2-7, the CDR3 gives the full variable domain: SQTIHQWPATLVQPVGSPLSLECTVEGTSNPNLYWYRQAAGRGLQLLFYSVGIGQISSEVPQNLSASRPQDRQFILSSKKLLLSDSGFYLCAWSVRDPGEQYFGPGTRLTVT.

Only one count was recorded for this clone. The chain links TRBV19 to TRBJ2-7, with 8 bases matching TRBD1. This CDR3 is built from 15 residues. The J segment lost 4 bases and the V segment lost 7 bases, leaving 12 bases of the junction unmatched. CDR1 LNHDA and CDR2 SQIVND come from the germline V gene (reference sequence). CDR3 DNA sequence: TGTGCCAGTACCCTCACCACAGGGGGATGGTACGAGCAGTACTTC. The encoded protein is CASTLTTGGWYEQYF.

The chain joins TRBV29-1 to TRBJ2-5; D may match TRBD1 or TRBD2 (6 bases each). V lost 1 base, J lost 5 bases, and 11 bases lay in between. The CDR3 has 13 residues. Germline-derived CDR1 and CDR2 are SQVTM and ANQGSEA. CDR3: CSVEVGGLETQYF. In DNA form, the CDR3 reads TGCAGCGTTGAAGTTGGGGGGCTGGAGACCCAGTACTTC.

This chain uses TRBV6-5 with TRBJ1-1; D perhaps matches TRBD1 (5 bases). V dropped 5 bases and J dropped 8 bases, with 9 bases sitting between them. This CDR3 is built from 11 residues. Germline V gene sequence: CDR1 MNHEY, CDR2 SVGAGI. CDR3 region: CASSQGGEAFF. CDR3 nucleotides: TGTGCCAGCAGTCAGGGTGGCGAAGCTTTCTTT.

J is TRBJ2-1 and V is TRBV2; TRBD2 agrees at 10 bases. J was trimmed by 8 bases and V by 7 bases; bases with no gene match: 11. The V gene's germline CDR1 is SNHLY and CDR2 FYNNEI. The CDR3 contains 15 residues. The CDR3: CASILLAGVVDEQFF. DNA of the CDR3: TGTGCCAGCATCCTCCTAGCGGGAGTCGTAGATGAGCAGTTCTTC.

This chain joins TRBV7-2 and TRBJ2-5, with 7 bases fitting TRBD1. This CDR3 contains 15 residues. CDR1 and CDR2 from the germline V gene are SGHTA and FQGNSA. V was pared by 4 bases and J by 2 bases, with 7 bases of the junction left unmatched. The CDR3 protein is CASSSNTQGQETQYF. DNA for the CDR3: TGTGCCAGCAGCTCAAACACACAGGGGCAAGAGACCCAGTACTTC.

The chain is built from TRBV30 and TRBJ2-3, with 7 nucleotides matching TRBD1. Unmatched junction bases numbered 5, after V lost 3 bases and J lost 5 bases. The CDR3 is made up of 13 amino acids. Germline-derived CDR1 and CDR2 are GTSNPN and SVGIG (reference sequence). This CDR3 reads CAWRNRGRDTQYF. The CDR3 coding sequence is TGTGCCTGGAGAAACAGGGGTAGAGATACGCAGTATTTT.

The V gene is TRBV7-2, the J gene TRBJ1-5; possibly TRBD1 for D (5 bases). Germline CDR1 and CDR2: SGHTA and FQGNSA. V lost 6 bases to trimming and J lost 2 bases, with 14 bases between them. The CDR3 is made up of 15 amino acids. The CDR3 is CASRRGIQGNQPQHF. The CDR3 nucleotides are TGTGCCAGCAGGCGGGGGATCCAGGGCAATCAGCCCCAGCATTTT.

CDR3 DNA: TGTGCCAGCAGCAAATCAGGAACAACCTATAATTCACCCCTCCACTTT. This translates into CASSKSGTTYNSPLHF. The chain links TRBV7-2 to TRBJ1-6; D gene unclear. Looked up from germline, CDR1 is SGHTA and CDR2 is FQGNSA. The CDR3 totals 16 residues. V lost 5 bases and J 2 bases, leaving 13 bases between the germline ends.

The CDR3 DNA reads as TGTGCCAGCAGTGAACCCGGGACTAGGCAGTTCTTC. Its translation is CASSEPGTRQFF. This chain joins TRBV6-4 and TRBJ2-1, with 8 nucleotides matching TRBD2. V was pared by 3 bases and J by 12 bases, with 4 bases of the junction left unmatched. The CDR3 covers 12 residues. The germline V gene has CDR1 MRHNA and CDR2 SNTAGT.

The chain carries TRBV27 and TRBJ2-1, with TRBD2 identical over 12 bases. Germline values: CDR1 MNHEY, CDR2 SMNVEV (reference sequence). The CDR3 has 17 residues. The V segment lost 2 bases and the J segment 4 bases; nucleotides outside the gene matches: 6. The CDR3 bases are TGTGCCAGCAGTTTACACCGGACTAGCGGGACTTACAATGAGCAGTTCTTC. This encodes CASSLHRTSGTYNEQFF.

The chain combines TRBV6-4 with TRBJ2-7; D may be TRBD2 (5 bases). CDR3 size: 13 residues. Germline V lookup: CDR1 MRHNA, CDR2 SNTAGT. V was cut by 9 bases and J by 2 bases, with 14 bases left in between. The CDR3 reads CARTTGNPYEQYF. The CDR3 region has the DNA TGTGCCAGAACAACCGGGAACCCCTACGAGCAGTACTTC.

The rearrangement links TRBV30 to TRBJ1-2; D possibly corresponds to TRBD1 (5 bases). V was trimmed by 1 base and J by 1 base, leaving 10 bases between them. CDR1 is GTSNPN and CDR2 is SVGIG in the germline V gene (reference sequence). The CDR3 covers 14 residues. The CDR3 DNA sequence: TGTGCCTGGAGTGAAGAGGGGCGTAACTATGGCTACACCTTC. Protein: CAWSEEGRNYGYTF.

The rearrangement uses TRBV23-1 and TRBJ1-3; D is perhaps TRBD1 (5 bases). TRBV23-1 is an ORF, with its function uncertain. V lost 5 bases, J lost 4 bases, and 15 bases lay in between. This CDR3 is built from 15 residues. This CDR3 is CASSWQGLGGNTIYF. The CDR3 DNA sequence: TGCGCCAGCAGTTGGCAGGGACTAGGCGGAAACACCATATATTTT.

J is TRBJ2-1 and V is TRBV19; 14 nucleotides align to TRBD2. CDR1 and CDR2 (germline): LNHDA, SQIVND (reference sequence). The trim removed 7 bases at V and 6 bases at J, leaving 11 bases unmatched. The CDR3 has 17 residues. The CDR3 here is CASTTKSGTSGGNEQFF. CDR3 in DNA: TGTGCCAGTACCACCAAAAGCGGGACTAGCGGGGGCAATGAGCAGTTCTTC.

This rearrangement joins TRBV28 to TRBJ2-2; D might be TRBD2 (6 bases). Deletions cut 7 bases from V and 0 bases from J, with 12 bases between. This CDR3 contains 15 residues. CDR1 is MDHEN, CDR2 SYDVKM, per germline. The CDR3 is CASTMGGANTGELFF. The CDR3 nucleotides are TGTGCCAGCACAATGGGGGGAGCGAACACCGGGGAGCTGTTTTTT.

The chain uses TRBV6-5 and TRBJ2-5; no clear D gene. This CDR3 region has 11 residues. Germline-derived CDR1 and CDR2 are MNHEY and SVGAGI. Trimming took 0 bases from V and 5 from J, leaving 1 base between them. CDR3 coding DNA: TGTGCCAGCAGTTACTCGGAGACCCAGTACTTC. Amino acids: CASSYSETQYF.

The V call is TRBV7-6, the J call TRBJ2-1; D not certain. The CDR3 is made up of 14 amino acids. The V gene lost 1 base and the J gene lost 6 bases, with 10 bases spanning the gap. In germline, CDR1 is SGHVS, CDR2 FNYEAQ. The DNA of the CDR3 is TGTGCCAGCAGCTTAGGTTGGAGCCGCAATGAGCAGTTCTTC. Translating it yields CASSLGWSRNEQFF.

This chain uses TRBV6-5 with TRBJ1-2; 11 bases fit TRBD1. This CDR3 comprises 14 residues. Germline values: CDR1 MNHEY, CDR2 SVGAGI. The V and J ends lost 5 bases and 7 bases, in that order; junction bases with no gene match: 6. The DNA of the CDR3 is TGTGCCAGCAGTCCGGGACAGGGGGTTAGTGGCTACACCTTC. Translation gives CASSPGQGVSGYTF.